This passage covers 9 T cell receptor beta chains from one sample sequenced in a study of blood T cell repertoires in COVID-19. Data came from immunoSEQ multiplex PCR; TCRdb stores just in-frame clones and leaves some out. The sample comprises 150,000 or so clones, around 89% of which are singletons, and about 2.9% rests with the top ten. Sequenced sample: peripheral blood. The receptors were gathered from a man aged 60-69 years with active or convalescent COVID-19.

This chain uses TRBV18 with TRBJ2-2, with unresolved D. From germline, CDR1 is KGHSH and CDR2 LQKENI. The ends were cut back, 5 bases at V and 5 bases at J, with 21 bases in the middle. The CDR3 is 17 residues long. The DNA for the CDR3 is TGTGCCAGCTCAGCCGTTTTGAGGTCGGTTTCTACCGGGGAGCTGTTTTTT. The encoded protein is CASSAVLRSVSTGELFF.

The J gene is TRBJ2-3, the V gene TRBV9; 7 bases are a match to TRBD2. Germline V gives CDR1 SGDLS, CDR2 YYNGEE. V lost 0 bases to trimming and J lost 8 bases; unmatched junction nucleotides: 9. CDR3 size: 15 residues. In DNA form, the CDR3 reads TGTGCCAGCAGCGTAGTTGGCGGGAGTATAGGTACGCAGTATTTT. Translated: CASSVVGGSIGTQYF. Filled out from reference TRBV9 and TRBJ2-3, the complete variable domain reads DSGVTQTPKHLITATGQRVTLRCSPRSGDLSVYWYQQSLDQGLQFLIQYYNGEERAKGNILERFSAQQFPDLHSELNLSSLELGDSALYFCASSVVGGSIGTQYFGPGTRLTVL.

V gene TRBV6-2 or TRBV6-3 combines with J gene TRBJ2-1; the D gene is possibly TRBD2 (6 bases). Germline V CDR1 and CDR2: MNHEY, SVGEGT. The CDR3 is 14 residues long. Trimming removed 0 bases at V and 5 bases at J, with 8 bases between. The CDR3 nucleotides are TGTGCCAGCAGTTACTCGCGGGGAAACAATGAGCAGTTCTTC. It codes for CASSYSRGNNEQFF.

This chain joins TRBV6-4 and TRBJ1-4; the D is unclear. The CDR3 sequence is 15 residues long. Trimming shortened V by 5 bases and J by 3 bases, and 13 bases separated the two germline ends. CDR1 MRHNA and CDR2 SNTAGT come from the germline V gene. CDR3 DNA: TGTGCCAGCAGTCCCTCTGACGGAGCTAATGAAAAACTGTTTTTT. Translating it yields CASSPSDGANEKLFF.

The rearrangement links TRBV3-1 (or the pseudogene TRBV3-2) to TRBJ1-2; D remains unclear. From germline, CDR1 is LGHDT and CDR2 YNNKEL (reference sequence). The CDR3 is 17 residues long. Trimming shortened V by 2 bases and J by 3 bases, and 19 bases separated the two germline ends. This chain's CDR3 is CASSQQQSTGEDYGYTF. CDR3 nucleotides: TGTGCCAGCAGCCAACAACAATCGACCGGGGAGGACTATGGCTACACCTTC.

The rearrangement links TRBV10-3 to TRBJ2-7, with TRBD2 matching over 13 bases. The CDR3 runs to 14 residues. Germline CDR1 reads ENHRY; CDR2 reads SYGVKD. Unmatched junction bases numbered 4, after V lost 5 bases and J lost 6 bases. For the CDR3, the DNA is TGTGCCATCAGTTGGGGACTAGCGGGAAGCGAGCAGTACTTC. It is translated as CAISWGLAGSEQYF.

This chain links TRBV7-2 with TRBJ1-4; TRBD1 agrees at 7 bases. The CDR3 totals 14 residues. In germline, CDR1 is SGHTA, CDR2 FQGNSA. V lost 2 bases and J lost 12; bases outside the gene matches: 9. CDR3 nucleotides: TGTGCCAGCAGCTTATCCCGACAGGGTAGGGAACTGTTTTTT. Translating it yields CASSLSRQGRELFF.

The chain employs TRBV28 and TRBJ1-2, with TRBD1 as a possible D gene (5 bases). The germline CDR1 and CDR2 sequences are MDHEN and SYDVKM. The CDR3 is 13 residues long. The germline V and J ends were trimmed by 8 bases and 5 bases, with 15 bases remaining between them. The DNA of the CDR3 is TGTGCCAGCGCCGACAGTAAAACTTATGGCTACACCTTC. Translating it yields CASADSKTYGYTF.

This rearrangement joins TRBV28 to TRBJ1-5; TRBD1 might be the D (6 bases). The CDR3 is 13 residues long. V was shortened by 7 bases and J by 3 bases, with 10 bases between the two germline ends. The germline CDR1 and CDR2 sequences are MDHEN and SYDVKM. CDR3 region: CASTGQINQPQHF. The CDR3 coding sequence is TGTGCCAGCACCGGACAGATCAATCAGCCCCAGCATTTT.